By share of the sample, the clone carrying this TCR beta chain is medium-sized. These data originate in a study of HIV-infected patients and healthy controls. Germline trimming cut 5 bases from V and 3 bases from J; bases unmatched to any gene: 5. CDR3 length: 14 residues. Alpha and beta constant-region primers primed reverse transcription of about 470 ng RNA. Alpha and beta chain libraries were made separately by chain-specific third strand synthesis with multiplexing indices. TCRdb called the 5' RACE reads again in MiXCR, with one record for every CDR3 protein. Found here are about 9,300 distinct CDR3 sequences, approximately 5% of them singletons; the top ten hold over 7%. Whole blood was used without fractionation, so all unsorted peripheral T cells were included.

The rearrangement links TRBV12-3 or TRBV12-4 to TRBJ2-3, with 7 bases identical to TRBD2. Input material: blood. The TCR comes from an adult in good health. The CDR3 protein is CASSPLASTDTQYF. CDR3 nucleotides: TGTGCCAGCAGTCCACTAGCGAGTACAGATACGCAGTATTTT.